Shown below are 3 T cell receptor beta chains from a single sample sequenced in a study of blood T cells in healthy people across ages. Together with a sample-barcoded 5' primer, a J-beta primer mix was included in a second PCR lasting 7 to 11 cycles. From the 5' RACE reads, TCRdb called clonotypes with MiXCR, one entry per CDR3 protein. The table includes some 890,000 distinct CDR3 sequences, roughly 28% detected once. This sample also belongs to another study, concerning T cells of mothers and their children.

The sequencing sample was made of blood. These receptors were taken from a woman aged 40 to 49 in good health.

This clonotype was picked up many times. The rearrangement links TRBV20-1 to TRBJ2-1, with a tentative D call TRBD2 (7 bases). This CDR3 comprises 13 residues. Trimming removed 3 bases at V and 5 bases at J, with 11 bases between. Germline CDR1 DFQATT, CDR2 SNEGSKA (reference sequence). Here the CDR3 reads CSASGGTNNEQFF. Written as DNA, the CDR3 is TGCAGTGCTAGCGGGGGGACAAACAATGAGCAGTTCTTC.

The V gene is TRBV24-1, the J gene TRBJ1-1, with D tentatively TRBD1 (5 bases). The CDR3 contains 16 residues. Between the trimmed V and J ends, which lost 5 bases and 0 bases, there was a span of 15 bases. Germline V lookup: CDR1 KGHDR, CDR2 SFDVKD. CDR3 sequence: CATSGGNSMMNTEAFF. CDR3 coding DNA: TGTGCCACCAGTGGGGGCAACAGTATGATGAACACTGAAGCTTTCTTT.

This rearrangement joins TRBV28 to TRBJ1-1, with D unclear. The CDR3 spans 15 residues. CDR1 is MDHEN, CDR2 SYDVKM, per germline. V lost 6 bases and J 0 bases, leaving 14 bases between the germline ends. This CDR3 is CASSPPMDLNTEAFF. The CDR3 region has the DNA TGTGCCAGCAGCCCACCCATGGACCTGAACACTGAAGCTTTCTTT.